In this sample, the clone carrying this T cell receptor beta chain turned up many times. This sample stems from a study of identical twins. One entry per CDR3 protein, called by TCRdb with MiXCR from the 5' RACE reads. The sample includes hundreds of thousands of distinct CDR3 sequences, 9% to 15% of them seen just once. CDR3 length: 15 amino acids. CDR1 is SEHNR, CDR2 FQNEAQ, per germline (reference sequence). The germline V and J ends were trimmed by 3 bases and 0 bases, with 9 bases remaining between them. The same sample was also used in a study of yellow fever vaccine responses in identical twins.

The sequence was collected from a woman between 18 and 29 years old in good health. Sequenced: PBMCs. The V and J genes are TRBV7-9 and TRBJ2-1, with D tentatively TRBD1 (6 bases). CDR3 sequence: CASSFSDSSYNEQFF. In DNA, the CDR3 is TGTGCCAGCAGCTTTTCGGACAGCTCCTACAATGAGCAGTTCTTC. The full variable domain, its missing parts supplied by reference TRBV7-9 and TRBJ2-1, is DTGVSQNPRHKITKRGQNVTFRCDPISEHNRLYWYRQTLGQGPEFLTYFQNEAQLEKSRLLSDRFSAERPKGSFSTLEIQRTEQGDSAMYLCASSFSDSSYNEQFFGPGTRLTVL.